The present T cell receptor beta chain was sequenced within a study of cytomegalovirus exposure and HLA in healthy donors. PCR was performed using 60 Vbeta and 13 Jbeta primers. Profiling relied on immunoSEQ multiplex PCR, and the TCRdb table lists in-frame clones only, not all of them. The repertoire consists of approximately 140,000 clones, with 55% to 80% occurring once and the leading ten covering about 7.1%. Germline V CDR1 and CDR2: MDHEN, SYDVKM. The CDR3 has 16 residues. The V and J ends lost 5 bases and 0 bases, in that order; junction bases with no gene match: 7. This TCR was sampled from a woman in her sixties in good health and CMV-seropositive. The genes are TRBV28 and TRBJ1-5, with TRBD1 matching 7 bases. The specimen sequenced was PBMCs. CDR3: CASSPLTGSSNQPQHF. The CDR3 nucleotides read TGTGCCAGCAGTCCCCTGACAGGGAGTAGCAATCAGCCCCAGCATTTT.